A single sample is the source of the 30 T cell receptor beta chains below, sequenced in a study of CD8 T cells in ankylosing spondylitis. TCRdb re-called the 5' RACE reads with MiXCR, one entry per CDR3 protein. The sample includes 100,000 or so distinct CDR3 sequences, approximately 25% seen only once; the top ten take approximately 13%. Sequencing was done on a sample of synovial fluid, either unsorted or a sorted T cell fraction (not recorded which). The receptors were sampled from a male donor with ankylosing spondylitis.

This clonotype was counted once. The chain couples TRBV29-1 to TRBJ1-1; no reliable D call. Per the germline V gene, CDR1 is SQVTM and CDR2 is ANQGSEA. The V and J ends lost 1 base and 0 bases respectively, with 9 bases between them. This CDR3 comprises 14 residues. CDR3 sequence: CSVEGLEMNTEAFF. The CDR3 nucleotides are TGCAGCGTTGAAGGGTTGGAGATGAACACTGAAGCTTTCTTT. Looking up the rest from reference TRBV29-1 and TRBJ1-1 gives the full variable domain: SAVISQKPSRDICQRGTSLTIQCQVDSQVTMMFWYRQQPGQSLTLIATANQGSEATYESGFVIDKFPISRPNLTFSTLTVSNMSPEDSSIYLCSVEGLEMNTEAFFGQGTRLTVV.

The chain couples TRBV20-1 to TRBJ2-5, with 15 bases fitting TRBD2. CDR3 length equals 16 residues. J lost 5 bases, V lost 6 bases, and 10 bases had no gene match. Per germline, CDR1 DFQATT and CDR2 SNEGSKA (reference sequence). The CDR3 is CSATRTSGRAYETQYF. DNA of the CDR3: TGCAGTGCCACCCGGACTAGCGGGAGGGCCTATGAGACCCAGTACTTC.

This clonotype was observed a few times. The chain carries TRBV7-9 and TRBJ2-3; D is tentatively TRBD1 or TRBD2 (5 bases each). The CDR3 is made up of 15 amino acids. The germline V and J ends were trimmed by 3 bases and 4 bases, with 14 bases remaining between them. Germline values: CDR1 SEHNR, CDR2 FQNEAQ (reference sequence). The chain's CDR3 is CASSFPLWGSDTQYF. CDR3 bases: TGTGCCAGCAGCTTCCCACTTTGGGGGTCAGATACGCAGTATTTT.

This clonotype has a handful of counts. The chain is built from TRBV27 and TRBJ2-2, with D tentatively TRBD2 (6 bases). CDR1 MNHEY and CDR2 SMNVEV come from the germline V gene (reference sequence). The CDR3 totals 16 residues. Trimming pared 3 bases from V and 6 bases from J, leaving 17 bases between. The CDR3 loop is CASSLRGLTRAGELFF. CDR3 DNA sequence: TGTGCCAGCAGTTTGCGGGGACTTACTAGAGCCGGGGAGCTGTTTTTT.

This clonotype was recorded at least ten times. In DNA, the CDR3 is TGCAGCGTTGAGGTGCGGGGCTCCTACGAGCAGTACTTC. This translates into CSVEVRGSYEQYF. The J gene is TRBJ2-7, the V gene TRBV29-1; tentative D call: TRBD2 (6 bases). V dropped 3 bases and J dropped 0 bases, with 9 bases sitting between them. The CDR3 runs to 13 residues. Germline-derived CDR1 and CDR2 are SQVTM and ANQGSEA.

This clonotype was counted only a few times. This chain connects TRBV11-2 to TRBJ2-2, with 10 bases fitting TRBD1. The CDR3 loop spans 14 amino acids. Germline V gene sequence: CDR1 SGHAT, CDR2 FQNNGV. V was pared by 5 bases and J by 6 bases, with 3 bases of the junction left unmatched. The CDR3 sequence: CASSPGTGAGELFF. The CDR3 region has the DNA TGTGCCAGCAGCCCCGGGACAGGGGCCGGGGAGCTGTTTTTT.

The V call is TRBV7-2, the J call TRBJ2-3; the D gene is possibly TRBD2 (5 bases). V was cut by 3 bases and J by 0 bases, with 13 bases left in between. The CDR3 is 16 amino acids. Germline CDR1 and CDR2: SGHTA and FQGNSA. DNA for the CDR3: TGTGCCAGCAGCTTCTTAAGCGGAACTAGCACAGATACGCAGTATTTT. This sequence encodes CASSFLSGTSTDTQYF.

Only one count was recorded for this clonotype. The V and J genes are TRBV11-2 and TRBJ2-1; D may be TRBD1 (5 bases). This CDR3 has 16 residues. Germline lookup yields CDR1 SGHAT and CDR2 FQNNGV. Trimming left V 5 bases short and J 1 base short, with 15 bases between. The CDR3 reads CASSPRTGGSYNEQFF. The CDR3 nucleotides are TGTGCCAGCAGCCCAAGAACAGGTGGATCCTACAATGAGCAGTTCTTC. The variable domain in full, completed from reference TRBV11-2 and TRBJ2-1, reads EAGVAQSPRYKIIEKRQSVAFWCNPISGHATLYWYQQILGQGPKLLIQFQNNGVVDDSQLPKDRFSAERLKGVDSTLKIQPAKLEDSAVYLCASSPRTGGSYNEQFFGPGTRLTVL.

This chain joins TRBV12-3 or TRBV12-4 and TRBJ1-3; no clear D gene. V was clipped by 6 bases and J by 4 bases, with 22 bases between them. This CDR3 has 17 residues. The CDR3 protein is CASRDTSRSGFGNTIYF. CDR3 bases: TGTGCCAGCAGAGACACCTCCCGCTCCGGGTTCGGAAACACCATATATTTT.

This clonotype showed up just a few times. The chain joins TRBV6-5 to TRBJ1-4; 8 bases fit TRBD1. The junction had 14 bases not matched to a gene; V was cut back by 0 bases and J by 5 bases. The CDR3 has 19 amino acids. From germline, CDR1 is MNHEY and CDR2 SVGAGI. The CDR3 coding sequence is TGTGCCAGCAGTTACTCGATAGGACAGGGTGACATCGGCAATGAAAAACTGTTTTTT. Encoded protein: CASSYSIGQGDIGNEKLFF.

A few counts support this clonotype. The J gene is TRBJ2-1, the V gene TRBV13; no clear D. The CDR3 sequence is 15 residues long. Germline CDR1 reads PRHDT; CDR2 reads FYEKMQ (reference sequence). V lost 5 bases and J lost 2, with 13 bases in between. CDR3 coding DNA: TGTGCCAGCAGCCTGTCTCAGAGTCCCTACAATGAGCAGTTCTTC. Protein: CASSLSQSPYNEQFF.

The CDR3: CASSPNTRETQYF. CDR3 DNA sequence: TGTGCCAGCAGCCCGAACACCCGGGAGACCCAGTACTTC. The J gene is TRBJ2-5, the V gene TRBV2, with D unresolved. CDR3 length: 13 amino acids. V dropped 6 bases and J dropped 5 bases, with 13 bases sitting between them. In germline, CDR1 is SNHLY, CDR2 FYNNEI.

This clonotype was seen a few times. The chain has TRBV9 and TRBJ2-2, with D unresolved. Trimming took 0 bases from V and 5 from J, leaving 5 bases between them. Looked up from germline, CDR1 is SGDLS and CDR2 is YYNGEE. This CDR3 is built from 13 residues. The CDR3 loop reads CASSVGVTGELFF. CDR3 DNA sequence: TGTGCCAGCAGCGTAGGAGTTACCGGGGAGCTGTTTTTT. Complete variable domain (other parts from reference TRBV9 and TRBJ2-2): DSGVTQTPKHLITATGQRVTLRCSPRSGDLSVYWYQQSLDQGLQFLIQYYNGEERAKGNILERFSAQQFPDLHSELNLSSLELGDSALYFCASSVGVTGELFFGEGSRLTVL.

V is TRBV7-9 and J is TRBJ2-1, with 14 bases fitting TRBD2. Germline CDR1 reads SEHNR; CDR2 reads FQNEAQ (reference sequence). V gave up 5 bases and J gave up 7 bases; unmatched junction bases: 4. This CDR3 is built from 15 residues. CDR3 sequence (DNA): TGTGCCAGCAGCGCTCGGACTAGCGGGAGGAATGAGCAGTTCTTC. Translating it yields CASSARTSGRNEQFF.

The chain links TRBV5-6 to TRBJ2-2, with 8 bases matching TRBD1. The CDR3 totals 15 residues. Germline V gene data show CDR1 as SGHDT and CDR2 as YYEEEE. Trimming cost V 2 bases and J 14 bases; bases outside gene matches: 14. CDR3 residues: CASSLGLGQALYLFF. The CDR3 DNA follows: TGTGCCAGCAGCTTAGGATTGGGACAGGCCCTTTACCTGTTTTTT.

J is TRBJ2-3 and V is TRBV6-1; tentative D call: TRBD1 (5 bases). With 1 base removed from V and 2 bases from J, the gap between germline ends came to 16 bases. The length of the CDR3 is 17 residues. Germline values: CDR1 MNHNS, CDR2 SASEGT. DNA for the CDR3: TGTGCCAGCAGTGAAGATTCCCTTACAGGTTACACAGATACGCAGTATTTT. This encodes CASSEDSLTGYTDTQYF.

The V gene is TRBV5-4, the J gene TRBJ2-1, with D tentatively TRBD1 or TRBD2 (5 bases each). Per germline, CDR1 SGHNT and CDR2 YYREEE (reference sequence). Trimming removed 3 bases from V and 7 bases from J, with 20 bases in between. The CDR3 runs to 16 residues. The CDR3 loop is CASSSRDVGLGNEQFF. CDR3 DNA sequence: TGTGCCAGCAGCTCCCGGGACGTGGGCCTAGGAAATGAGCAGTTCTTC.

This clonotype was detected only a few times. CDR3 residues: CATRQDSNQPQHF. The CDR3 DNA sequence: TGTGCCACCAGACAGGATAGCAATCAGCCCCAGCATTTT. The chain has TRBV24-1 and TRBJ1-5; a possible D gene is TRBD1 (5 bases). The V gene's germline CDR1 is KGHDR and CDR2 SFDVKD. V was cut by 7 bases and J by 0 bases, with 6 bases left in between. This CDR3 spans 13 amino acids.

This clonotype was counted a few times. The chain employs TRBV19 and TRBJ2-1; 7 nucleotides match TRBD1. Germline CDR1 is LNHDA and CDR2 is SQIVND (reference sequence). The CDR3 sequence is 12 residues long. Trimming cost V 5 bases and J 8 bases; bases outside gene matches: 3. The CDR3 nucleotides read TGTGCCAGTAGTCCGACAGGGTATGAGCAGTTCTTC. It encodes CASSPTGYEQFF.

This chain joins TRBV3-1 and TRBJ2-7; D unresolved. The CDR3 covers 14 residues. The germline CDR1 and CDR2 sequences are LGHDT and YNNKEL (reference sequence). The V and J ends lost 1 base and 1 base respectively, with 8 bases between them. The CDR3 nucleotides are TGTGCCAGCAGCCAAGGAATGGGGTCCTACGAGCAGTACTTC. Protein: CASSQGMGSYEQYF.

This clonotype was counted many times. The chain is built from TRBV12-3 or TRBV12-4 and TRBJ2-6; D remains ambiguous. This CDR3 has 15 amino acids. Trimming removed 6 bases at V and 1 base at J, with 10 bases between. The DNA for the CDR3 is TGTGCCAGCAGCCCTGGGGTATCTGGGGCCAACGTCCTGACTTTC. Translation gives CASSPGVSGANVLTF.

This clonotype was counted ten times or more. The chain links TRBV10-3 to TRBJ1-4; no firm D call. This CDR3 has 14 amino acids. Germline CDR1 and CDR2: ENHRY and SYGVKD. The V gene lost 0 bases and the J gene lost 5 bases, with 7 bases spanning the gap. For the CDR3, the DNA is TGTGCCATCAGTGAGTCAGGAGGGAATGAAAAACTGTTTTTT. Its translation is CAISESGGNEKLFF.

This clonotype occurred a few times. The genes are TRBV4-1 and TRBJ2-3, with 12 bases matching TRBD2. V lost 3 bases, J lost 3 bases, and 7 bases stayed unmatched. Germline V CDR1 and CDR2: MGHRA, YSYEKL. The CDR3 runs to 17 residues. CDR3 bases: TGCGCCAGCAGCCACCAGACTAGCGGGAGTCCAACAGATACGCAGTATTTT. Its protein product is CASSHQTSGSPTDTQYF.

By sample fraction, this clonotype is medium-sized. The V call is TRBV29-1, the J call TRBJ2-1; no definite D call. This CDR3 has 13 residues. V was trimmed by 1 base and J by 2 bases, leaving 6 bases between them. Germline values: CDR1 SQVTM, CDR2 ANQGSEA. CDR3 residues: CSVEVTAYNEQFF. CDR3 nucleotides: TGCAGCGTTGAAGTTACGGCCTACAATGAGCAGTTCTTC.

The rearrangement links TRBV29-1 to TRBJ2-5, with unresolved D. Germline V CDR1 and CDR2: SQVTM, ANQGSEA. The CDR3 totals 11 residues. Trimming took off 2 bases at V and 6 bases at J, with 7 bases between the two ends. The CDR3 coding sequence is TGCAGCGTTGAATCCAGAAAGACCCAGTACTTC. Translation: CSVESRKTQYF.

The chain combines TRBV5-1 with TRBJ2-1; TRBD2 agrees at 10 bases. Trimming took 1 base from V and 4 from J; bases not matched to a gene: 5. The CDR3 spans 16 residues. Germline lookup yields CDR1 SGHRS and CDR2 YFSETQ. The CDR3 is CASSLFGLAAYNEQFF. As DNA, the CDR3 is TGCGCCAGCAGCTTGTTTGGACTAGCGGCGTACAATGAGCAGTTCTTC.

This clonotype was observed a few times. V usage is TRBV3-1 and J usage is TRBJ2-2, with 8 bases fitting TRBD1. The CDR3 is made up of 18 amino acids. Losses at the gene ends were 4 bases for V and 4 bases for J; bases not matched to a gene: 14. From germline, CDR1 is LGHDT and CDR2 YNNKEL (reference sequence). CDR3: CASSPRTGGNKITGELFF. Written as DNA, the CDR3 is TGTGCCAGCAGCCCCCGAACAGGGGGTAACAAGATCACCGGGGAGCTGTTTTTT. The full variable domain, rest sourced from reference TRBV3-1 and TRBJ2-2, is DTAVSQTPKYLVTQMGNDKSIKCEQNLGHDTMYWYKQDSKKFLKIMFSYNNKELIINETVPNRFSPKSPDKAHLNLHINSLELGDSAVYFCASSPRTGGNKITGELFFGEGSRLTVL.

The sample holds many counts of this clonotype. This chain connects TRBV7-2 to TRBJ1-6; TRBD1 aligns across 7 bases. Germline V lookup: CDR1 SGHTA, CDR2 FQGNSA. The CDR3 covers 16 residues. The ends lost 2 bases at V and 4 bases at J; junction bases unmatched: 5. The DNA of the CDR3 is TGTGCCAGCAGCTTAAGCAGGGGGGATTATAATTCACCCCTCCACTTT. Amino acid sequence: CASSLSRGDYNSPLHF.

This clonotype was found a few times. This sequence joins TRBV5-6 and TRBJ1-5; 8 nucleotides agree with TRBD1. This CDR3 has 15 amino acids. Looked up from germline, CDR1 is SGHDT and CDR2 is YYEEEE. J was trimmed by 5 bases and V by 4 bases; bases with no gene match: 8. Here the CDR3 reads CASSRRTGRDQPQHF. The CDR3 DNA follows: TGTGCCAGCAGCCGTCGGACAGGGAGAGATCAGCCCCAGCATTTT.

The V call is TRBV20-1, the J call TRBJ2-3, with D tentatively TRBD2 (6 bases). The CDR3 loop spans 14 amino acids. The germline V gene encodes CDR1 DFQATT and CDR2 SNEGSKA (reference sequence). Trimming cost V 3 bases and J 4 bases, with 14 bases left between them. Here the CDR3 DNA reads TGCAGTGCTAGTGCGCGGGAAGGCGCAGATACGCAGTATTTT. It codes for CSASAREGADTQYF.